A single sample gave rise to the 31 T cell receptor beta chains below, sequenced in a study of Ad26.COV2.S vaccination and SARS-CoV-2 variants. Profiling relied on immunoSEQ multiplex PCR, and the TCRdb table lists in-frame clones only, not all of them. The sample holds about 320,000 clones, around 81% seen once. Sample treatment: 19 received Ad26.COV2.S at low or high dose, single or two shots; about 5 received placebo; per-sample allocation not given. At day 63 after the first vaccine or placebo injection, samples were drawn. The specimen was peripheral blood, collected in a trial of Ad26.COV2.S vaccine versus placebo. These TCRs come from a person aged 18-65 years who received the Ad26.COV2.S COVID-19 vaccine or a placebo.

This chain joins TRBV9 and TRBJ2-7; 8 bases are a match to TRBD2. With 0 bases clipped from V and 5 bases from J, the junction kept 7 bases outside the gene matches. CDR1 is SGDLS, CDR2 YYNGEE, per germline. This CDR3 spans 15 amino acids. The CDR3 spells CASSVASGGMDEQYF. The CDR3 DNA reads as TGTGCCAGCAGCGTAGCTTCGGGGGGGATGGACGAGCAGTACTTC.

This rearrangement joins TRBV28 to TRBJ2-7, with TRBD1 matching over 11 bases. Germline V CDR1 and CDR2: MDHEN, SYDVKM. This CDR3 has 12 residues. The CDR3 here is CVSGTGGYEQYF. In DNA, the CDR3 is TGTGTTTCCGGGACAGGGGGCTACGAGCAGTACTTC.

The chain has TRBV5-1 and TRBJ1-5, with D unclear. Between the trimmed V and J ends, which lost 0 bases and 7 bases, there was a span of 8 bases. The CDR3 has 13 amino acids. CDR1 and CDR2 (germline): SGHRS, YFSETQ. CDR3 bases: TGCGCCAGCAGCTTGGAAGCGGGGCAGCCCCAGCATTTT. Translating gives CASSLEAGQPQHF.

This clone was seen only once. The chain combines TRBV19 with TRBJ1-5, with 8 bases matching TRBD1. The CDR3 loop spans 15 amino acids. Trimming cost V 5 bases and J 2 bases; bases outside gene matches: 5. Germline-derived CDR1 and CDR2 are LNHDA and SQIVND (reference sequence). CDR3 in DNA: TGTGCCAGTAGTTTAACAGGGGGGGGCAATCAGCCCCAGCATTTT. The encoded protein is CASSLTGGGNQPQHF.

This clone was counted between two and nine times. This specimen includes other DNA sequences encoding the same CDR3. This chain joins TRBV5-1 and TRBJ2-7; D is perhaps TRBD1 (5 bases). V lost 2 bases, J lost 0 bases, and 9 bases lay in between. CDR1 SGHRS and CDR2 YFSETQ come from the germline V gene. The CDR3 spans 14 residues. CDR3 coding DNA: TGCGCCAGCAGCTTCCAGGGCAGCTCCTACGAGCAGTACTTC. Its protein product is CASSFQGSSYEQYF.

The J gene is TRBJ2-1, the V gene TRBV5-1, with D unresolved. The V gene lost 4 bases and the J gene lost 3 bases, with 11 bases spanning the gap. CDR3 length: 14 residues. Germline values: CDR1 SGHRS, CDR2 YFSETQ. For the CDR3, the DNA is TGCGCCAGCAGCCCGTGGGTAGACTACAATGAGCAGTTCTTC. Its translation: CASSPWVDYNEQFF.

This clone was seen only once. The rearrangement uses TRBV29-1 and TRBJ2-7, with 7 bases lining up with TRBD1. V lost 4 bases and J lost 1; bases outside the gene matches: 7. Germline V gene sequence: CDR1 SQVTM, CDR2 ANQGSEA. The CDR3 totals 14 residues. CDR3 coding DNA: TGCAGCGTTGTTAACCAGGGGGTATCCTACGAGCAGTACTTC. It encodes CSVVNQGVSYEQYF.

This clone was counted a few times. CDR3 in amino acids: CASSIPGQGMDGYTF. CDR3 coding DNA: TGTGCCAGCAGTATCCCGGGACAGGGGATGGACGGCTACACCTTC. The V and J genes are TRBV27 and TRBJ1-2; 10 bases fit TRBD1. J lost 8 bases, V lost 5 bases, and 11 bases had no gene match. The CDR3 is made up of 15 amino acids. Germline loops: CDR1 MNHEY, CDR2 SMNVEV (reference sequence).

The J gene is TRBJ1-1, the V gene TRBV25-1; TRBD1 aligns across 11 bases. Per germline, CDR1 MGHDK and CDR2 SYGVNS. J gave up 5 bases and V 6 bases, and 8 bases lay outside the gene matches. The CDR3 runs 15 residues. The CDR3 DNA reads as TGTGCCAGCAGCAGAGCCGGGACAGGGGGAACTGAAGCTTTCTTT. Its translation: CASSRAGTGGTEAFF.

Only one count was recorded for this clone. The chain recombines TRBV6-1 with TRBJ1-1; D is uncertain. CDR3 size: 13 residues. The V end lost 1 base, the J end lost 11 bases, and 14 bases lay between the germline ends. Germline V gene data show CDR1 as MNHNS and CDR2 as SASEGT. The CDR3 is CASSEGRPIRAFF. The DNA for the CDR3 is TGTGCCAGCAGTGAAGGAAGGCCCATCAGGGCTTTCTTT.

This clone appeared a single time. The rearrangement joins TRBV28 to TRBJ1-5; D unclear. The V gene lost 2 bases and the J gene lost 11 bases, with 7 bases spanning the gap. CDR1 and CDR2 from the germline V gene are MDHEN and SYDVKM. The CDR3 length is 11 residues. CDR3 loop: CASSLGLSQHF. CDR3 in DNA: TGTGCCAGCAGTTTAGGGCTTTCCCAGCATTTT. Filled out from reference TRBV28 and TRBJ1-5, the complete variable domain reads DVKVTQSSRYLVKRTGEKVFLECVQDMDHENMFWYRQDPGLGLRLIYFSYDVKMKEKGDIPEGYSVSREKKERFSLILESASTNQTSMYLCASSLGLSQHFGDGTRLSIL.

This rearrangement joins TRBV3-1 (or the pseudogene TRBV3-2) to TRBJ2-1, with 14 bases fitting TRBD2. The V gene end was trimmed by 4 bases and the J gene end by 2 bases; junction bases not matched to a gene: 1. Per germline, CDR1 LGHDT and CDR2 YNNKEL (reference sequence). The CDR3 length is 16 residues. As DNA, the CDR3 is TGTGCCAGCAGCCCGACTAGCGGGGGGGCCTACAATGAGCAGTTCTTC. This sequence encodes CASSPTSGGAYNEQFF.

This clone has just one count. J is TRBJ1-6 and V is TRBV9, with 7 bases fitting TRBD1. With V trimmed by 1 base and J by 8 bases, 3 bases remained unmatched. Germline-derived CDR1 and CDR2 are SGDLS and YYNGEE. The CDR3 covers 14 residues. As DNA, the CDR3 is TGTGCCAGCAGCGTAATCGACAGGGATTCACCCCTCCACTTT. Translating it yields CASSVIDRDSPLHF.

The chain has TRBV7-9 and TRBJ2-5; no clear D gene. The germline V gene has CDR1 SEHNR and CDR2 FQNEAQ (reference sequence). V lost 8 bases and J 5 bases, leaving 9 bases between the germline ends. CDR3 length equals 11 residues. CDR3 sequence: CASDVKETQYF. The CDR3 DNA follows: TGTGCCAGCGATGTCAAGGAGACCCAGTACTTC.

The CDR3 region is CASERMGGANQPQHF. The CDR3 DNA reads as TGTGCCAGTGAGCGAATGGGGGGAGCCAATCAGCCCCAGCATTTT. The rearrangement links TRBV19 to TRBJ1-5; tentative D call: TRBD1 (5 bases). The CDR3 runs 15 residues. V dropped 8 bases and J dropped 3 bases, with 17 bases sitting between them. Germline CDR1 LNHDA, CDR2 SQIVND (reference sequence).

This clone appeared a few times. The chain is built from TRBV4-1 and TRBJ1-1, with D uncertain. Germline CDR1 and CDR2: MGHRA and YSYEKL. The CDR3 contains 14 residues. The germline V and J ends were trimmed by 4 bases and 3 bases, with 12 bases remaining between them. The CDR3 nucleotides read TGCGCCAGCAGCCCCCGGTGGAAGGACACTGAAGCTTTCTTT. Its translation: CASSPRWKDTEAFF.

Only a few counts were recorded for this clone. CDR3 region: CASSPPTLVYGYTF. The CDR3 bases are TGTGCCAGCTCACCACCGACTTTGGTCTATGGCTACACCTTC. The rearrangement links TRBV18 to TRBJ1-2; D is ambiguous. The V gene's germline CDR1 is KGHSH and CDR2 LQKENI. The length of the CDR3 is 14 residues. The V and J ends lost 0 bases and 4 bases respectively, with 9 bases between them.

Written as DNA, the CDR3 is TGTGCCAGCAGCTGGACTAGCGGGGGGGCCGCCGGGGAGCTGTTTTTT. Its translation is CASSWTSGGAAGELFF. This sequence joins TRBV9 and TRBJ2-2; 15 bases agree with TRBD2. Germline lookup yields CDR1 SGDLS and CDR2 YYNGEE. V was pared by 4 bases and J by 6 bases, with 4 bases of the junction left unmatched. The CDR3 sequence is 16 residues long.

This clone was observed a few times. The chain is built from TRBV6-6 and TRBJ1-2, with 9 bases aligning to TRBD1. The germline V gene has CDR1 MNHNY and CDR2 SVGAGI (reference sequence). The CDR3 is 13 residues long. The V segment lost 8 bases and the J segment 7 bases; nucleotides outside the gene matches: 8. DNA of the CDR3: TGTGCCAGCTTGGGACAGGGAATGGGTGGCTACACCTTC. This codes for CASLGQGMGGYTF.

The V gene is TRBV10-3, the J gene TRBJ1-2; D call uncertain. CDR3 length: 13 amino acids. V lost 2 bases to trimming and J lost 3 bases, with 7 bases between them. CDR1 ENHRY and CDR2 SYGVKD come from the germline V gene. CDR3 sequence: CAISEVDDYGYTF. The CDR3 DNA reads TGTGCCATCAGTGAGGTGGACGACTATGGCTACACCTTC.

This clone was seen a single time. The chain recombines TRBV6-1 with TRBJ2-2; D is unresolved. The germline V and J ends were trimmed by 1 base and 6 bases, with 9 bases remaining between them. Germline V lookup: CDR1 MNHNS, CDR2 SASEGT. The CDR3 totals 14 residues. The CDR3, as DNA: TGTGCCAGCAGTGAAGTGTGGGCGGCCGGGGAGCTGTTTTTT. Amino acid sequence: CASSEVWAAGELFF.

The V and J genes are TRBV3-1 (or the pseudogene TRBV3-2) and TRBJ1-1; no definite D call. Germline CDR1 LGHDT, CDR2 YNNKEL (reference sequence). The CDR3 runs 14 residues. The V end was cut by 4 bases, the J end by 6 bases, with 15 bases between. CDR3 in amino acids: CASSPPGVWAEAFF. In DNA form, the CDR3 reads TGTGCCAGCAGCCCTCCCGGGGTCTGGGCTGAAGCTTTCTTT.

The V gene is TRBV27, the J gene TRBJ2-7; the D gene could be TRBD1 or TRBD2 (5 bases each). This CDR3 region has 13 residues. Trimming took off 5 bases at V and 2 bases at J, with 10 bases between the two ends. CDR1 and CDR2 from the germline V gene are MNHEY and SMNVEV (reference sequence). The CDR3 here is CASSIQGAYEQYF. Written as DNA, the CDR3 is TGTGCCAGCAGTATCCAGGGAGCCTACGAGCAGTACTTC.

The chain combines TRBV14 with TRBJ2-1; TRBD1 matches 9 bases. There are 18 residues in the CDR3. The V segment lost 4 bases and the J segment 6 bases; nucleotides outside the gene matches: 16. Germline V gene sequence: CDR1 SGHDN, CDR2 FVKESK. CDR3 amino acids: CASSPPGQGRGGGNEQFF. CDR3 nucleotide sequence: TGTGCCAGCAGCCCACCGGGACAGGGTCGAGGTGGTGGCAATGAGCAGTTCTTC. The full variable domain, in which reference TRBV14 and TRBJ2-1 provide the parts outside the CDR3, is EAGVTQFPSHSVIEKGQTVTLRCDPISGHDNLYWYRRVMGKEIKFLLHFVKESKQDESGMPNNRFLAERTGGTYSTLKVQPAELEDSGVYFCASSPPGQGRGGGNEQFFGPGTRLTVL.

The chain employs TRBV18 and TRBJ2-4; possibly TRBD1 or TRBD2 for D (5 bases each). The germline V and J ends were trimmed by 8 bases and 0 bases, with 14 bases remaining between them. The CDR3 is made up of 15 amino acids. Germline lookup yields CDR1 KGHSH and CDR2 LQKENI. The CDR3 reads CASLGEGTAKNIQYF. The CDR3 bases are TGTGCCAGCCTTGGCGAGGGGACAGCCAAAAACATTCAGTACTTC.

This chain connects TRBV2 to TRBJ1-6; D is perhaps TRBD1 (5 bases). The germline CDR1 and CDR2 sequences are SNHLY and FYNNEI. The length of the CDR3 is 16 residues. Trimming removed 1 base from V and 6 bases from J, with 13 bases in between. CDR3 DNA: TGTGCCAGCAGTGAAGGTCAGCTAAGGGGTAATTCACCCCTCCACTTT. Amino acids: CASSEGQLRGNSPLHF.

V is TRBV7-9 and J is TRBJ2-7, with D unclear. Germline lookup yields CDR1 SEHNR and CDR2 FQNEAQ (reference sequence). The V and J ends lost 4 bases and 3 bases respectively, with 19 bases between them. The CDR3 has 16 residues. In DNA, the CDR3 is TGTGCCAGCAGCTCTCCCTCCAGACCCGAAAACTACGAGCAGTACTTC. Translation: CASSSPSRPENYEQYF.

The chain uses TRBV6-1 and TRBJ1-6; D call uncertain. This CDR3 region has 16 residues. Trimming removed 7 bases from V and 6 bases from J, with 19 bases in between. Germline V CDR1 and CDR2: MNHNS, SASEGT. CDR3 in amino acids: CASNDLGGSLNSPLHF. The CDR3, as DNA: TGTGCCAGCAATGACCTTGGAGGGAGTCTTAATTCACCCCTCCACTTT.

The J gene is TRBJ1-6, the V gene TRBV18; D not certain. The CDR3 sequence is 13 residues long. CDR1 is KGHSH and CDR2 is LQKENI in the germline V gene. Trimming removed 3 bases at V and 5 bases at J, with 5 bases between. CDR3 residues: CASSPQDNSPLHF. DNA of the CDR3: TGTGCCAGCTCACCCCAGGATAATTCACCCCTCCACTTT.

In its sample, this clone was seen a few times. The chain couples TRBV20-1 to TRBJ2-5; TRBD2 is a possible D gene (5 bases). V lost 6 bases to trimming and J lost 7 bases, with 9 bases between them. Looked up from germline, CDR1 is DFQATT and CDR2 is SNEGSKA (reference sequence). The CDR3 is 10 residues long. CDR3 region: CSAVLATQYF. In DNA, the CDR3 is TGCAGTGCGGTCCTAGCGACCCAGTACTTC.

This sequence joins TRBV15 and TRBJ2-3; 7 nucleotides agree with TRBD2. V shed 5 bases, J shed 1 base, and the junction held 9 bases outside the gene matches. Germline-derived CDR1 and CDR2 are LNHNV and YYDKDF (reference sequence). The length of the CDR3 is 16 residues. The CDR3 loop is CATSYSLAAGTDTQYF. Written as DNA, the CDR3 is TGTGCCACCAGCTACTCGCTAGCGGCCGGCACAGATACGCAGTATTTT.